This is a list of T cell receptor beta chains from one sample in a study of blood T cell repertoires in COVID-19. The protocol was immunoSEQ multiplex PCR, while the TCRdb copy is restricted to in-frame clones and leaves out a portion. The sample consists of over 80,000 clones, 80% of them appearing once. Input material: peripheral blood. The receptors originated from a woman in her 70s with acute or convalescent COVID-19. CDR3s include the opening cysteine and the closing phenylalanine or tryptophan. D genes are given only for firm matches. Clone size, where shown, is once, few, many, or a class for clones that have expanded.

CDR3 protein | CDR3 DNA | J gene | D gene | clone size | V gene
CASSNLQRQGDTQYF | TGTGCCAGTAGTAACCTGCAGCGACAGGGAGATACGCAGTATTTT | TRBJ2-3 | TRBD1 | once | TRBV19
CASSLAQGLGEQFF | TGCGCCAGCAGCTTGGCCCAGGGCTTGGGTGAGCAGTTCTTC | TRBJ2-1 | NA | once | TRBV5-1
CSAGTGGFGGGYEQYF | TGCAGCGCCGGGACAGGGGGATTCGGTGGTGGATACGAGCAGTACTTC | TRBJ2-7 | TRBD1 | once | TRBV29-1
CASRSGTGQIGSPLHF | TGCGCCAGCAGATCCGGGACAGGGCAGATCGGTTCACCCCTCCACTTT | TRBJ1-6 | TRBD1 | NA | TRBV5-1
CASSQGGPDTQYF | TGTGCCAGCAGCCAAGGTGGCCCGGATACGCAGTATTTT | TRBJ2-3 | NA | few | TRBV4-2
CASSEGGAVPGELFF | TGTGCCAGCAGTGAAGGGGGAGCCGTACCCGGGGAGCTGTTTTTT | TRBJ2-2 | NA | NA | TRBV11-3
CAWRVRVGEQYF | TGTGCCTGGAGAGTCAGGGTGGGCGAGCAGTACTTC | TRBJ2-7 | NA | NA | TRBV30
CASTSADTREYNEQFF | TGTGCCAGCACAAGCGCGGACACAAGAGAGTACAATGAGCAGTTCTTC | TRBJ2-1 | NA | NA | TRBV28
CASSLGEGPAGYTF | TGTGCCAGCAGCTTAGGTGAGGGTCCGGCTGGCTACACCTTC | TRBJ1-2 | NA | NA | TRBV7-8
CASSFYPTDRGVTDTQYF | TGCGCCAGCAGCTTCTATCCTACGGACAGGGGAGTCACAGATACGCAGTATTTT | TRBJ2-3 | TRBD1 | once | TRBV5-1
CASSVALGVPGELFF | TGTGCCAGCAGCGTAGCTCTCGGGGTCCCCGGGGAGCTGTTTTTT | TRBJ2-2 | NA | NA | TRBV9
CASSLGQGVSYEQYF | TGTGCCAGCAGCTTGGGGCAGGGGGTTTCCTACGAGCAGTACTTC | TRBJ2-7 | TRBD1 | NA | TRBV5-8
CASSLAPADTQYF | TGTGCCAGCAGCTTAGCCCCGGCAGATACGCAGTATTTT | TRBJ2-3 | NA | once | TRBV7-2
CASSTLAGRMFTGELFF | TGTGCCAGCAGTACGTTAGCGGGACGGATGTTCACCGGGGAGCTGTTTTTT | TRBJ2-2 | TRBD2 | NA | TRBV28
CASSPSTGEDYTF | TGTGCCAGCAGCCCATCGACAGGGGAGGACTACACCTTC | TRBJ1-2 | TRBD1 | NA | TRBV3-1/TRBV3-2
CASSLDTNYGYTF | TGTGCCAGCAGCTTAGACACCAACTATGGCTACACCTTC | TRBJ1-2 | NA | NA | TRBV7-2
CASSLTGTGQGYTF | TGTGCCAGCAGCTTAACCGGGACAGGGCAAGGCTACACCTTC | TRBJ1-2 | TRBD1 | NA | TRBV7-2
CASSFLAGGLDQYF | TGTGCCAGCAGTTTCCTAGCGGGAGGGCTGGACCAGTACTTC | TRBJ2-5 | TRBD2 | NA | TRBV2
CAYAWASGANVLTF | TGTGCCTATGCTTGGGCCTCTGGGGCCAACGTCCTGACTTTC | TRBJ2-6 | NA | NA | TRBV30
CASSSRLAGNYEQYF | TGTGCCAGCAGTTCCCGCCTAGCGGGGAACTACGAGCAGTACTTC | TRBJ2-7 | TRBD2 | NA | TRBV6-2/TRBV6-3
CASSSPTGRRGLFF | TGTGCCAGCAGTTCCCCGACAGGACGGCGAGGACTGTTTTTT | TRBJ1-4 | NA | NA | TRBV6-5
CASSLIGKTYEQYF | TGTGCCAGCAGCCTCATCGGGAAAACCTACGAGCAGTACTTC | TRBJ2-7 | NA | NA | TRBV5-4
CASSLGGQTGYTF | TGTGCCAGCAGCTTAGGAGGACAGACTGGCTACACCTTC | TRBJ1-2 | NA | NA | TRBV7-9
CASNTILTGQGTTGELFF | TGTGCCAGCAACACGATATTGACGGGACAGGGAACCACCGGGGAGCTGTTTTTT | TRBJ2-2 | TRBD1 | NA | TRBV28
CASSLRDRVNQPQHF | TGTGCCAGTAGTCTCCGGGACAGGGTGAATCAGCCCCAGCATTTT | TRBJ1-5 | TRBD1 | NA | TRBV19
CASSARALDTEAFF | TGTGCCAGCAGCGCCAGGGCGCTAGACACTGAAGCTTTCTTT | TRBJ1-1 | NA | once | TRBV5-4
CASSLAASGSSYNEQFF | TGCGCCAGCAGCTTGGCCGCGAGCGGGAGCTCCTACAATGAGCAGTTCTTC | TRBJ2-1 | TRBD2 | NA | TRBV5-1
CASSPLTGTSNTGELFF | TGTGCCAGCTCACCACTCACAGGGACCTCGAACACCGGGGAGCTGTTTTTT | TRBJ2-2 | NA | once | TRBV18
CASSADRANTIYF | TGTGCCAGCAGCGCCGACAGGGCAAACACCATATATTTT | TRBJ1-3 | TRBD1 | NA | TRBV7-2
CASSEGAGLQETQYF | TGTGCCAGCAGTGAAGGGGCAGGCCTCCAAGAGACCCAGTACTTC | TRBJ2-5 | NA | NA | TRBV27
CASSYGGSPPLGELFF | TGTGCCAGCAGTTACGGTGGGAGTCCCCCATTGGGGGAGCTGTTTTTT | TRBJ2-2 | NA | NA | TRBV6-5
CASSNTGLRTEAFF | TGTGCCAGCAGTAATACAGGGTTAAGAACTGAAGCTTTCTTT | TRBJ1-1 | NA | NA | TRBV6-5
CASSQDEGLGNIQYF | TGTGCCAGCAGCCAAGATGAGGGACTCGGAAACATTCAGTACTTC | TRBJ2-4 | NA | NA | TRBV4-2
CASSATGTVQPQHF | TGTGCCAGCAGCGCTACAGGGACGGTTCAGCCCCAGCATTTT | TRBJ1-5 | NA | NA | TRBV9
CASSEASGGGYGYTF | TGTGCCAGCAGTGAAGCATCGGGGGGAGGCTATGGCTACACCTTC | TRBJ1-2 | NA | NA | TRBV6-1
CASSPPGRTEAFF | TGTGCCAGCAGTCCACCAGGGAGGACTGAAGCTTTCTTT | TRBJ1-1 | NA | once | TRBV28
CASSYSTVGRNSPLHF | TGTGCCAGCAGTTACTCTACGGTGGGGCGGAATTCACCCCTCCACTTT | TRBJ1-6 | NA | NA | TRBV6-6
CASSTQGVGAQPQHF | TGTGCCAGTAGTACACAGGGGGTAGGGGCTCAGCCCCAGCATTTT | TRBJ1-5 | TRBD1 | NA | TRBV19